A single sample gave rise to the 9 T cell receptor beta chains below, sequenced in a study of T cells after posttransplantation cyclophosphamide. Profiled with immunoSEQ multiplex PCR; TCRdb holds only in-frame clones, not every one. Seen here are 2,000 or so clones, about two thirds observed once, and the top ten hold approximately 8%. Cyclophosphamide on days +3 and +4 followed busulfan-fludarabine conditioning and a marrow graft. Sequenced material: PBMCs, taken just under 35 days after a stem cell transplant with posttransplant cyclophosphamide. Receptors were obtained from a male patient aged 50 or older who received an allogeneic stem cell transplant from a related donor and was CMV-positive. Some T cells may possibly be graft donor cells.

With respect to this clone: Germline and junction disagree at one end, which may indicate a read error. CDR3 coding DNA: TGTGCCAGCAGCTATGAGACAGGGAAAAATCGGCCCCAGCATTTT. Its translation: CASSYETGKNRPQHF. The gene calls are TRBV7-2 and TRBJ1-5; 7 positions agree with TRBD1. This CDR3 region has 15 residues. Germline V lookup: CDR1 SGHTA, CDR2 FQGNSA.

By sample fraction, this clone is large. The V call is TRBV9, the J call TRBJ2-7; 8 bases fit TRBD1. Trimming removed 2 bases from V and 4 bases from J; junction bases left unmatched: 5. The germline gives CDR1 SGDLS, CDR2 YYNGEE. The CDR3 extends over 14 amino acids. The CDR3 region is CASSVGTGPYEQYF. The CDR3 DNA is TGTGCCAGCAGCGTGGGGACAGGACCATACGAGCAGTACTTC.

This clone is large by share. The CDR3: CASSPRTSFTDTQYF. In nucleotides, the CDR3 is TGTGCCAGTAGTCCCAGGACTAGTTTCACAGATACGCAGTATTTT. The chain combines TRBV19 with TRBJ2-3; the match to TRBD2 covers 7 bases. V was clipped by 5 bases and J by 2 bases; unmatched bases: 7. The germline CDR1 and CDR2 sequences are LNHDA and SQIVND (reference sequence). The length of the CDR3 is 15 residues.

The V and J genes are TRBV6-1 and TRBJ1-2; 8 bases are shared with TRBD1. CDR1 and CDR2 (germline): MNHNS, SASEGT. The CDR3 has 15 residues. Unmatched junction bases numbered 3, after V lost 1 base and J lost 2 bases. In nucleotides, the CDR3 is TGTGCCAGCAGTGAAGAGGGACAGGCCAACTATGGCTACACCTTC. Translated, it gives CASSEEGQANYGYTF.

This chain connects TRBV6-1 to TRBJ2-7; tentatively, D is TRBD2 (5 bases). There are 13 residues in the CDR3. V lost 9 bases and J lost 4, with 16 bases in between. CDR1 MNHNS and CDR2 SASEGT come from the germline V gene. As DNA, the CDR3 is TGTGCCAGTAGAGAGGGCCCACAGTACGAGCAGTACTTC. Encoded protein: CASREGPQYEQYF.

V and J are TRBV9 and TRBJ2-1; D remains ambiguous. CDR3 length equals 15 residues. Trimming removed 8 bases from V and 10 bases from J, with 25 bases in between. The germline V gene has CDR1 SGDLS and CDR2 YYNGEE. The CDR3 DNA reads as TGTGCCAGTTCCCCAGCCCGTAGCCTGGTTGCGGAGCAGTTCTTC. It codes for CASSPARSLVAEQFF.

The chain carries TRBV6-5 and TRBJ1-3, with D hard to call. This CDR3 is built from 14 residues. V lost 6 bases to trimming and J lost 2 bases, with 11 bases between them. CDR1 and CDR2 (germline): MNHEY, SVGAGI. The CDR3 nucleotides read TGTGCCAGCAGGACCCGAGGCACTGGAAACACCATATATTTT. It specifies CASRTRGTGNTIYF.

V usage is TRBV18 and J usage is TRBJ2-3; 10 bases line up with TRBD1. CDR1 KGHSH and CDR2 LQKENI come from the germline V gene. Unmatched junction bases numbered 5, after V lost 4 bases and J lost 4 bases. The CDR3 has 15 amino acids. The CDR3 spells CASSRTGGLPDTQYF. DNA of the CDR3: TGTGCCAGCTCACGGACAGGGGGTTTGCCAGATACGCAGTATTTT.

The chain couples TRBV12-5 to TRBJ2-1, with 9 positions matching TRBD2. The CDR3 runs 14 residues. Germline CDR1 and CDR2: LGHNT and FRNRAP. With 6 bases clipped from V and 7 bases from J, the junction kept 7 bases outside the gene matches. CDR3 bases: TGTGCTAGTGGCCAACGGACTAGCGTAAATGAGCAGTTCTTC. This gives the protein CASGQRTSVNEQFF.